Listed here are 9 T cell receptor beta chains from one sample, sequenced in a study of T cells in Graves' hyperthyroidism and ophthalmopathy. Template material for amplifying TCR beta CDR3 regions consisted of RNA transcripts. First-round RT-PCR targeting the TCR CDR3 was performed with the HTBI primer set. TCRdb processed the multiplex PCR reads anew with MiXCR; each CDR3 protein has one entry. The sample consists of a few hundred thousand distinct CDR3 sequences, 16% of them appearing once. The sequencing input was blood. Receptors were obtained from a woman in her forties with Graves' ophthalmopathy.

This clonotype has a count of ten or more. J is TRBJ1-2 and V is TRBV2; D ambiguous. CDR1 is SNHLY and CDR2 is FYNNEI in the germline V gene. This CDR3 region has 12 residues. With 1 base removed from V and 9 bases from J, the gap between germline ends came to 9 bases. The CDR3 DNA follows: TGTGCCAGCAGTGAAGTCTTCGTCCGCTACACCTTC. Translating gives CASSEVFVRYTF.

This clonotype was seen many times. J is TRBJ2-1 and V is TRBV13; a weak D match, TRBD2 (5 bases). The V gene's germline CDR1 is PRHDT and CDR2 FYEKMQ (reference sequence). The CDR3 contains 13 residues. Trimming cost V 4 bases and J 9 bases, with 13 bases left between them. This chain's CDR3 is CASSSTGSGEQFF. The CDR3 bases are TGTGCCAGCAGCTCCACGGGCAGCGGTGAGCAGTTCTTC. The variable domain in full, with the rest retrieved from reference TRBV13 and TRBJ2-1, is AAGVIQSPRHLIKEKRETATLKCYPIPRHDTVYWYQQGPGQDPQFLISFYEKMQSDKGSIPDRFSAQQFSDYHSELNMSSLELGDSALYFCASSSTGSGEQFFGPGTRLTVL.

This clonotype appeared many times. Here the CDR3 reads CAWTTGQGMNTEAFF. As DNA, the CDR3 is TGTGCCTGGACCACGGGACAGGGGATGAACACTGAAGCTTTCTTT. This chain links TRBV30 with TRBJ1-1; 10 bases are a match to TRBD1. V lost 4 bases to trimming and J lost 0 bases; unmatched junction nucleotides: 5. In germline, CDR1 is GTSNPN, CDR2 SVGIG (reference sequence). The CDR3 totals 15 residues.

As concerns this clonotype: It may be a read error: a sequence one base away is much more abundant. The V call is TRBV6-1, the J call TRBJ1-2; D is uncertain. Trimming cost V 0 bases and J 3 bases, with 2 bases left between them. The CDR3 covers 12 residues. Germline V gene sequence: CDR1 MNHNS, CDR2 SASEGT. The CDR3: CASSEADYGYTF. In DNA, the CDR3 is TGTGCCAGCAGTGAAGCAGACTATGGCTACACCTTC.

The DNA of the CDR3 is TGTGCCAGCAGCGTACAGAGCTCTGGAAACACCATATATTTT. Its protein is CASSVQSSGNTIYF. The chain has TRBV9 and TRBJ1-3; D call uncertain. Trimming pared 1 base from V and 0 bases from J, leaving 5 bases between. There are 14 residues in the CDR3. From germline, CDR1 is SGDLS and CDR2 YYNGEE.

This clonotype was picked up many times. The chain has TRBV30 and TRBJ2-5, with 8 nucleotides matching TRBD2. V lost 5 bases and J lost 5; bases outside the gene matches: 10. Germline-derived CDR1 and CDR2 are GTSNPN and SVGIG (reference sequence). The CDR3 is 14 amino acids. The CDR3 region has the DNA TGTGCCTGGGGGGACCGGCGGGAGGCCGAGACCCAGTACTTC. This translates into CAWGDRREAETQYF.

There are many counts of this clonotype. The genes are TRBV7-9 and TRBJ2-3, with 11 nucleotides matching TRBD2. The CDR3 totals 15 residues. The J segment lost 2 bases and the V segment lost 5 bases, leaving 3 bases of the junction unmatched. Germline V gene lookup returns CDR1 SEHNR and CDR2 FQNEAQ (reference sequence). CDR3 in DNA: TGTGCCAGCAGCCCGACTAGCGGGGACACAGATACGCAGTATTTT. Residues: CASSPTSGDTDTQYF.

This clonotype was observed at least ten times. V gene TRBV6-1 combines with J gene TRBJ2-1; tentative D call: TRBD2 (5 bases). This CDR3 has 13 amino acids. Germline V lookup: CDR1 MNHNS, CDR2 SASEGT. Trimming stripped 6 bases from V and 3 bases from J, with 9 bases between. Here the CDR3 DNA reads TGTGCCAGCAGGGGAGCAGACTACAATGAGCAGTTCTTC. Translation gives CASRGADYNEQFF.

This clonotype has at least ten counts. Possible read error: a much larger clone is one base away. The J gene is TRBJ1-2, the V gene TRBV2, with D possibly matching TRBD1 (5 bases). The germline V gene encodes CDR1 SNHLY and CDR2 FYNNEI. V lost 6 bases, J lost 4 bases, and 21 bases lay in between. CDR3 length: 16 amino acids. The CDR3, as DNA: TGTGCCAGCAGGACCGCCGGGACGCGGGCCTTCTATGGCTACACCTTC. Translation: CASRTAGTRAFYGYTF.